The clone carrying this TCR beta chain occurred a few times. Its specificity is not known. The data stem from a study of CD4+ T cells in melanoma. Study-wide findings and caveats: A reported correlation linked neoantigen-specific CD4+ T cells to CD8+, macrophage and B cell function. In melanoma, neoantigen-specific CD4+ T cells reportedly differed in differentiation state.

Repertoires were generated with immunoSEQ multiplex PCR, while TCRdb's copy carries only in-frame clones and drops some. Here the sample spans 15,000 to 20,000 clones, roughly 76% being singletons. The source material was cells from a culture (not recorded whether cultured in vitro). The receptor comes from a human donor with melanoma.

The CDR3 bases are TGTGCCAGCAGCTTAGCGCTCCGGGGGGTCACCGGGGAGCTGTTTTTT. This sequence encodes CASSLALRGVTGELFF. The gene calls are TRBV7-2 and TRBJ2-2; TRBD2 matches 7 bases. The germline CDR1 and CDR2 sequences are SGHTA and FQGNSA. V lost 0 bases, J lost 4 bases, and 5 bases stayed unmatched. The CDR3 extends over 16 amino acids.